This T cell receptor (beta chain) was sequenced for a study of molecular identifiers for immune sequencing clone quantification. The CDR3 has 13 residues. CDR1 is SGHDT and CDR2 is YYEEEE in the germline V gene. V trimming: 3 bases; J trimming: 7 bases; junction bases outside the gene matches: 2. TCRdb redid the calling of the PCR reads with MiXCR, one entry per CDR3 protein. The sample includes under 800,000 distinct CDR3 sequences, 25% seen only once; the top ten take approximately 0.75%. This clonotype has ten or more counts. J is TRBJ1-5 and V is TRBV5-6; 9 bases align to TRBD1. The TCR originated in a human donor in good health. Some libraries in this study had Jurkat cell RNA spiked in. Sequences were obtained from naive CD8+ T cells from blood, with Jurkat cell RNA spiked in. Described subset: FACS-sorted CD8+CD4-CCR7+CD45RA+ naive T cells. CDR3 region: CASSWGQGQPQHF. The CDR3 coding sequence is TGTGCCAGCAGCTGGGGACAGGGCCAGCCCCAGCATTTT.